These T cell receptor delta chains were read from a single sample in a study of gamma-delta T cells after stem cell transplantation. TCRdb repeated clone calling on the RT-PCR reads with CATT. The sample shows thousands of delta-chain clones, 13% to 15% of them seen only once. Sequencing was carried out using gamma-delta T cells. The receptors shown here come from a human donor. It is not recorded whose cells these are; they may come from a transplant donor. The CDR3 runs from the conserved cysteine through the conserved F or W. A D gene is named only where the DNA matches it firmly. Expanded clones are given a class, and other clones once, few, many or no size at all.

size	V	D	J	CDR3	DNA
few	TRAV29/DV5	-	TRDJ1	CAASVSLVLVKEHPYHTDKLIF	TGTGCAGCAAGCGTTAGCTTAGTACTGGTCAAAGAACACCCATATCACACCGATAAACTCATCTTT
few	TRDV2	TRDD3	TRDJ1	CACVNVLGEPYTDKLIF	TGTGCCTGTGTTAACGTGCTGGGGGAACCGTACACCGATAAACTCATCTTT
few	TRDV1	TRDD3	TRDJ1	CALGEGDYPGGYGHPGVFSDKLIF	TGTGCTCTTGGGGAAGGGGATTATCCTGGGGGATACGGACATCCTGGGGTGTTCTCCGATAAACTCATCTTT
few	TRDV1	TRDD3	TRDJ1	CALGGPTYLLGDPALDKLIF	TGTGCTCTTGGGGGTCCTACTTACTTACTGGGGGACCCCGCGCTTGATAAACTCATCTTT
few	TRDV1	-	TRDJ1	CALGDRSLRLGGWYTDKLIF	TGTGCTCTTGGGGACCGATCCCTACGGCTCGGGGGGTGGTACACCGATAAACTCATCTTT
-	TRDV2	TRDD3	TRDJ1	CACAVGDPRTLIF	TGTGCCTGTGCGGTGGGGGATCCCCGGACTCTCATCTTT
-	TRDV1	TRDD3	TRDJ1	CALGELVKWGIPDKLIF	TGTGCTCTTGGGGAACTAGTAAAGTGGGGGATACCCGATAAACTCATCTTT
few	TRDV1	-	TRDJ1	CALGEGGYTDKLIF	TGTGCTCTTGGGGAAGGGGGGTACACCGATAAACTCATCTTT
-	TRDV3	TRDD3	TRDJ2	CAFPLRVGDTLEPLTAQLFF	TGTGCCTTTCCCCTACGAGTGGGGGATACCCTCGAACCTTTGACAGCACAACTCTTCTTT
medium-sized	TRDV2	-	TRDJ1	CACDTGLGSFTDKLIF	TGTGCCTGTGACACCGGGCTGGGTAGTTTCACCGATAAACTCATCTTT
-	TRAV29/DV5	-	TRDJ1	CAAAPYDDKLIF	TGTGCAGCGGCGCCGTACGACGATAAACTCATCTTT
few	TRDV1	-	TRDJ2	CALGEPRNPGPRTALTAQLFF	TGTGCTCTTGGGGAACCGAGGAACCCTGGACCCAGAACGGCTTTGACAGCACAACTCTTCTTT
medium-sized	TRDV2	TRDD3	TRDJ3	CACDTGGYGSWDTRQMFF	TGTGCCTGTGACACCGGGGGATACGGTTCCTGGGACACCCGACAGATGTTTTTC
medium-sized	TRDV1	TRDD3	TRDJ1	CALGEQIPGIQGTDKLIF	TGTGCTCTTGGGGAGCAAATTCCGGGGATACAGGGCACCGATAAACTCATCTTT
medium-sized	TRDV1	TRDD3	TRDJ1	CALGDKVLGRRDKLIF	TGTGCTCTTGGGGACAAAGTACTGGGGAGACGCGATAAACTCATCTTT
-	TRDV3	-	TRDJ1	CAFRHYRTDKLIF	TGTGCCTTTAGGCACTACAGGACCGATAAACTCATCTTT
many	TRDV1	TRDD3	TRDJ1	CALGEPVLLGDTPTDKLIF	TGTGCTCTTGGGGAGCCTGTTCTACTGGGGGATACGCCCACCGATAAACTCATCTTT
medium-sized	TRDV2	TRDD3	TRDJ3	CACDILGDWDTRQMFF	TGTGCCTGTGACATACTGGGGGATTGGGACACCCGACAGATGTTTTTC
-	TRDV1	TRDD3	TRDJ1	CALGERLPNWGILPSYTDKLIF	TGTGCTCTTGGGGAAAGGCTTCCTAACTGGGGGATACTGCCTTCGTACACCGATAAACTCATCTTT
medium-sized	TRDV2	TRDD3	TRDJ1	CACDTLGDTDTDKLIF	TGTGCCTGTGACACTCTGGGGGATACGGACACCGATAAACTCATCTTT
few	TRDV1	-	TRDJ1	CALGETPNGGVTDKLIF	TGTGCTCTTGGGGAAACTCCCAACGGCGGGGTTACCGATAAACTCATCTTT
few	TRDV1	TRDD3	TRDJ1	CALGEGGLGDTDKLIF	TGTGCTCTTGGGGAGGGAGGACTGGGGGATACCGATAAACTCATCTTT
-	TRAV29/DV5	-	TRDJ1	CAASASYRGPSTDKLIF	TGTGCAGCAAGCGCGTCCTACCGGGGCCCTTCCACCGATAAACTCATCTTT
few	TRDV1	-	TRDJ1	CALGELTYPGTYWSDKLTF	TGTGCTCTTGGGGAACTAACCTACCCGGGGACATACTGGTCCGATAAACTCACCTTT
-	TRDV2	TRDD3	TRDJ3	CACDPELGDTWDTRQMFF	TGTGCCTGTGACCCCGAACTGGGGGATACCTGGGACACCCGACAGATGTTTTTC
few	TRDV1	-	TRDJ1	CALGPPEPETYTDKLIF	TGTGCTCTTGGGCCCCCAGAGCCCGAGACGTACACCGATAAACTCATCTTT
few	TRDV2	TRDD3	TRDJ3	CACDTVGDSSSWDTRQMFF	TGTGCCTGTGACACCGTGGGGGACTCTAGCTCCTGGGACACCCGACAGATGTTTTTC
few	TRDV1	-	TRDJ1	CAPGQVGGTDKLIF	TGTGCTCCTGGTCAAGTAGGGGGCACCGATAAACTCATCTTT
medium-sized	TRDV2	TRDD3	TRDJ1	CACDPYWGMGFRTDKLIF	TGTGCCTGTGACCCGTACTGGGGGATGGGGTTTCGGACCGATAAACTCATCTTT
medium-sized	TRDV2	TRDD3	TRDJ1	CACDEITGGYGRTDKLIF	TGTGCCTGTGACGAAATTACTGGGGGATACGGGCGCACCGATAAACTCATCTTT
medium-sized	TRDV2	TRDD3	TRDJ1	CACDTARAGGYAWKQYTDKLIF	TGTGCCTGTGACACGGCACGGGCTGGGGGATACGCGTGGAAACAGTACACCGATAAACTCATCTTT
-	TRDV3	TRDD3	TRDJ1	CAFLLGGYGPNTDKLIF	TGTGCCTTTCTTTTGGGGGGATACGGCCCTAACACCGATAAACTCATCTTT
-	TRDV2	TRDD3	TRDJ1	CACDTGSTGAMGTDKLIF	TGTGCCTGTGACACCGGGAGTACTGGGGCAATGGGGACCGATAAACTCATCTTT
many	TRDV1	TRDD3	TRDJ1	CALGELPPIFLTGDTAADKLIF	TGTGCTCTTGGGGAACTCCCTCCCATTTTCCTTACCGGGGATACCGCGGCCGATAAACTCATCTTT
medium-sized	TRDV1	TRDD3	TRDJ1	CALGELPTWYWGIPKLIF	TGTGCTCTTGGGGAACTTCCTACTTGGTACTGGGGGATACCTAAACTCATCTTT
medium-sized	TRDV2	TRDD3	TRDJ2	CACDRVRGYGPTAQLFF	TGTGCCTGTGACAGGGTGCGGGGATACGGGCCAACAGCACAACTCTTCTTT
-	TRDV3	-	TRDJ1	CASLTPTEAGVPVGDKLIF	TGTGCCTCTCTGACTCCTACGGAGGCAGGGGTCCCGGTCGGCGATAAACTCATCTTT
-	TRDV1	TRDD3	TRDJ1	CALGEPYGRPYWGIGKLIF	TGTGCCCTTGGGGAACCCTATGGGCGTCCGTACTGGGGGATAGGTAAACTCATCTTT
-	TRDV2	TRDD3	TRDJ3	CACDTVLGDPLYSWDTRQMFF	TGTGCCTGTGACACCGTACTGGGGGATCCCCTCTATTCCTGGGACACCCGACAGATGTTTTTC
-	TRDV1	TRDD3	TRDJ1	CALGEQQPGIQGTDKLIF	TGTGCTCTTGGGGAACAGCAGCCGGGGATACAGGGCACCGATAAACTCATCTTT
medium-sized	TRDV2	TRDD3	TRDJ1	CACDTAYTGGMYTDKLIF	TGTGCCTGTGACACCGCCTATACTGGGGGGATGTACACCGATAAACTCATCTTT
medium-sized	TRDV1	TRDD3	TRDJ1	CALGEAFLRLGLIF	TGTGCTCTTGGGGAGGCCTTCTTAAGACTGGGGCTCATCTTT
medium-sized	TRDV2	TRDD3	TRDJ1	CACDTSYWGLKLIF	TGTGCCTGTGACACTTCTTACTGGGGACTGAAACTCATCTTT
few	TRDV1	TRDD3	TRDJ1	CALGPSPAGGLSDKLIF	TGTGCTCTTGGGCCTTCTCCAGCGGGGGGATTAAGCGATAAACTCATCTTT
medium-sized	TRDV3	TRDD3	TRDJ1	CAFKALLGDCRYTDKLIF	TGTGCCTTTAAGGCCCTACTGGGGGATTGCCGGTACACCGATAAACTCATCTTT
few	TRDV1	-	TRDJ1	CALGEPCDRGADKLIF	TGTGCTCTTGGGGAACCGTGCGACCGGGGGGCCGATAAACTCATCTTT
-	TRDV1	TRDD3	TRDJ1	CALGYPRLGDWGKLIF	TGTGCTCTTGGTTATCCTAGGCTGGGGGATTGGGGAAAACTCATCTTT
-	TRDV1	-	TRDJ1	CALGELGGRPVVISYTDKLIF	TGTGCTCTTGGGGAACTAGGAGGTCGTCCCGTCGTGATATCGTACACCGATAAACTCATCTTT
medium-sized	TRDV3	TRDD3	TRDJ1	CASHPSPRYWGIRKLIF	TGTGCCTCCCATCCCTCACCCAGGTACTGGGGGATACGTAAACTCATCTTT
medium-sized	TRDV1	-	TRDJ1	CALGEPLARDKLIF	TGTGCTCTTGGGGAACCCCTAGCCCGCGATAAACTCATCTTT
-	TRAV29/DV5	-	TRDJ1	CAASVRLPTWGIDSTDKLIF	TGTGCAGCAAGCGTAAGGCTTCCTACTTGGGGGATCGATTCAACCGATAAACTCATCTTT
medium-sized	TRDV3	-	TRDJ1	CASSYTDKLIF	TGTGCCTCCTCATACACCGATAAACTCATCTTT
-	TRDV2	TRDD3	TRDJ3	CACDTPVLGDMVSWDTRQMFF	TGTGCCTGTGACACCCCCGTACTGGGGGATATGGTCTCCTGGGACACCCGACAGATGTTTTTC